These 13 T cell receptor beta chains were all obtained from the same sample, sequenced in a study of blood T cell repertoires in COVID-19. Repertoires were generated with immunoSEQ multiplex PCR, while TCRdb's copy carries only in-frame clones and drops some. The sample has 200,000 to 250,000 clones; roughly 82% are singletons. Material for sequencing was peripheral blood. Every receptor here comes from a woman aged 70-85 years with acute or convalescent COVID-19.

The chain joins TRBV5-4 to TRBJ2-7; maybe TRBD2 (5 bases). CDR1 and CDR2 (germline): SGHNT, YYREEE (reference sequence). The CDR3 totals 12 residues. Trimming took off 3 bases at V and 7 bases at J, with 11 bases between the two ends. Here the CDR3 reads CASSSYPGEQYF. CDR3 nucleotide sequence: TGTGCCAGCAGCTCCTACCCGGGGGAGCAGTACTTC.

This clone appeared a few times. The V and J genes are TRBV2 and TRBJ1-2; 8 bases are a match to TRBD1. Germline V gene lookup returns CDR1 SNHLY and CDR2 FYNNEI. V gave up 6 bases and J gave up 4 bases; unmatched junction bases: 4. This CDR3 is 13 amino acids long. CDR3 DNA sequence: TGTGCCAGCAGCACGACAGGGGTCTATGGCTACACCTTC. This codes for CASSTTGVYGYTF.

The rearrangement links TRBV9 to TRBJ2-3; D is uncertain. V was pared by 0 bases and J by 4 bases, with 6 bases between. Germline lookup yields CDR1 SGDLS and CDR2 YYNGEE. The CDR3 totals 13 residues. The CDR3 DNA sequence: TGTGCCAGCAGCGTAGACTACCCAGATACGCAGTATTTT. Protein: CASSVDYPDTQYF.

The chain carries TRBV7-9 and TRBJ2-2, with 8 bases aligning to TRBD1. J was trimmed by 2 bases and V by 5 bases; bases with no gene match: 16. This CDR3 region has 19 residues. Germline V gene data show CDR1 as SEHNR and CDR2 as FQNEAQ (reference sequence). The CDR3 nucleotides are TGTGCCAGCAGCAGGGACAGGTATTTAATAGTGGGTAACACCGGGGAGCTGTTTTTT. Amino acid sequence: CASSRDRYLIVGNTGELFF.

This clone was recorded many times. The V call is TRBV6-1, the J call TRBJ2-7; 11 nucleotides line up with TRBD1. The J segment lost 5 bases and the V segment lost 2 bases, leaving 5 bases of the junction unmatched. Germline CDR1 MNHNS, CDR2 SASEGT. The CDR3 runs to 15 residues. The CDR3 nucleotides read TGTGCCAGCAGTGAAAGAGGACAGGGGGCCCACGAGCAGTACTTC. This codes for CASSERGQGAHEQYF.

V is TRBV4-3 and J is TRBJ2-3; TRBD2 agrees at 8 bases. The CDR3 is 16 residues long. Germline trimming cut 1 base from V and 0 bases from J; bases unmatched to any gene: 3. The germline gives CDR1 LGHNA, CDR2 YSLEER. CDR3 DNA: TGCGCCAGCAGCCAAGGGACGGGGGGGAGCACAGATACGCAGTATTTT. As protein: CASSQGTGGSTDTQYF.

This chain connects TRBV3-1 (or the pseudogene TRBV3-2) to TRBJ1-3; the D gene is possibly TRBD1 (5 bases). The germline V gene encodes CDR1 LGHDT and CDR2 YNNKEL (reference sequence). Trimming removed 2 bases from V and 0 bases from J, with 8 bases in between. There are 15 residues in the CDR3. In DNA, the CDR3 is TGTGCCAGCAGCCAAACAGGAGCCTCTGGAAACACCATATATTTT. Its translation is CASSQTGASGNTIYF.

The genes are TRBV4-2 and TRBJ2-7; 7 bases are a match to TRBD1. Germline CDR1 reads LGHNA; CDR2 reads YNFKEQ. CDR3 length: 13 residues. The trim removed 3 bases at V and 3 bases at J, leaving 2 bases unmatched. CDR3 protein: CASSQGQLYEQYF. In DNA, the CDR3 is TGTGCCAGCAGCCAGGGACAGCTCTACGAGCAGTACTTC.

J is TRBJ1-2 and V is TRBV15; D is possibly TRBD1 (6 bases). V lost 5 bases to trimming and J lost 1 base, with 11 bases between them. Germline V gene sequence: CDR1 LNHNV, CDR2 YYDKDF (reference sequence). The CDR3 loop spans 14 amino acids. The CDR3 loop is CATSGGQFNYGYTF. CDR3 nucleotides: TGTGCCACCAGCGGAGGACAGTTTAACTATGGCTACACCTTC. Variable domain in full (rest from reference TRBV15 and TRBJ1-2): DAMVIQNPRYQVTQFGKPVTLSCSQTLNHNVMYWYQQKSSQAPKLLFHYYDKDFNNEADTPDNFQSRRPNTSFCFLDIRSPGLGDTAMYLCATSGGQFNYGYTFGSGTRLTVV.

V usage is TRBV6-2 or TRBV6-3 and J usage is TRBJ2-1; D uncertain. Trimming pared 2 bases from V and 5 bases from J, leaving 16 bases between. The CDR3 is made up of 16 amino acids. Germline V gene data show CDR1 as MNHEY and CDR2 as SVGEGT. In DNA form, the CDR3 reads TGTGCCAGCAGTTACCCAAGCCCATCACGGGACAATGAGCAGTTCTTC. Amino acid sequence: CASSYPSPSRDNEQFF.

This chain joins TRBV4-3 and TRBJ1-1; 7 bases align to TRBD1. The trim removed 1 base at V and 0 bases at J, leaving 5 bases unmatched. The CDR3 extends over 16 amino acids. From germline, CDR1 is LGHNA and CDR2 YSLEER. CDR3 in amino acids: CASSQGQGRMNTEAFF. The CDR3 DNA reads as TGCGCCAGCAGCCAAGGACAGGGTCGGATGAACACTGAAGCTTTCTTT.

The V gene is TRBV9, the J gene TRBJ2-5; 7 nucleotides align to TRBD2. CDR3 length: 16 amino acids. The junction had 10 bases not matched to a gene; V was cut back by 0 bases and J by 5 bases. Per germline, CDR1 SGDLS and CDR2 YYNGEE. The CDR3 DNA follows: TGTGCCAGCAGCGTAGAAGGAAGCGGGGTCGGCGAGACCCAGTACTTC. Translation: CASSVEGSGVGETQYF.

V usage is TRBV10-2 and J usage is TRBJ1-2; 8 nucleotides match TRBD1. The germline CDR1 and CDR2 sequences are WSHSY and SAAADI. The CDR3 is 15 amino acids. V was pared by 8 bases and J by 3 bases, with 11 bases of the junction left unmatched. Here the CDR3 DNA reads TGCGCCAGCGATATGTCCAGGGGGCAAGACTATGGCTACACCTTC. Its translation is CASDMSRGQDYGYTF.